The rows below give T cell receptor beta chains drawn from one sample of a study of cytomegalovirus exposure and HLA in healthy donors. TCRdb keeps only in-frame clones here, not all; method: immunoSEQ multiplex PCR. Among some 110,000 clones listed, more than 60% were seen once. The material sequenced was PBMCs. The source is a man aged 25 to 40 in good health and CMV-seronegative. Each CDR3 is given with its conserved first and last residue. The order of the fields is V gene, J gene, CDR3 protein.

>TRBV29-1|TRBJ2-1
CSVGGTSGRLSSYNEQFF
>TRBV7-2|TRBJ2-7
CASSKNGRYEQYF
>TRBV29-1|TRBJ1-2
CSVERGSGVHYGYTF
>TRBV9|TRBJ2-1
CASSVDPAGTNEQFF
>TRBV5-4|TRBJ1-5
CASSSGSNQPQHF
>TRBV10-3|TRBJ2-3
CAISGQPGQGGSDTQYF
>TRBV5-4|TRBJ1-1
CASLKNSGTGNTEAFF
>TRBV7-9|TRBJ1-5
CASSLGQGQGNSEQPQHF
>TRBV6-5|TRBJ2-2
CASSYGGYLTGELFF
>TRBV7-2|TRBJ1-5
CASSLGGGREPQHF
>TRBV7-9|TRBJ1-2
CASSLDGLPNYGYTF
>TRBV28|TRBJ2-1
CASPSNNEQFF
>TRBV6-1|TRBJ2-1
CASRTTSSLGNEQFF
>TRBV5-1|TRBJ1-2
CASSEGTGGIGGYTF
>TRBV29-1|TRBJ1-6
CSVGDSPNSPLHF
>TRBV11-2|TRBJ2-2
CASSYTFTGELFF
>TRBV6-5|TRBJ2-5
CASRRDSPLETQYF
>TRBV6-5|TRBJ2-4
CASSYAQESKNIQYF
>TRBV4-3|TRBJ1-3
CASSQEGVTGSGNTIYF
>TRBV29-1|TRBJ2-1
CSVEQGLYNEQFF
>TRBV5-6|TRBJ2-2
CASSAYRGPNTGELFF
>TRBV7-6|TRBJ2-1
CASSLTPSGTGDNEQFF
>TRBV2|TRBJ2-7
CASRPLAGAFYEQYF
>TRBV18|NA
CASSPDSNYEQYF
>TRBV14|TRBJ1-4
CASSQDFEVCEKLFF
>TRBV18|TRBJ1-5
CASSPSQGAHQPQHF
>TRBV13|TRBJ2-3
CASSLLRGQDTQYF
>TRBV28|TRBJ2-3
CASSSGTDTQYF
>TRBV27|TRBJ2-2
CASRPGTWDTGELFF
>TRBV19|TRBJ1-1
CASSISGDGTEAFF
>TRBV6-1|TRBJ2-6
CASSVVPPRVSGANVLTF
>TRBV10-2|TRBJ1-5
CASTRVGGQPQHF
>TRBV27|TRBJ2-2
CASSSYTGELFF